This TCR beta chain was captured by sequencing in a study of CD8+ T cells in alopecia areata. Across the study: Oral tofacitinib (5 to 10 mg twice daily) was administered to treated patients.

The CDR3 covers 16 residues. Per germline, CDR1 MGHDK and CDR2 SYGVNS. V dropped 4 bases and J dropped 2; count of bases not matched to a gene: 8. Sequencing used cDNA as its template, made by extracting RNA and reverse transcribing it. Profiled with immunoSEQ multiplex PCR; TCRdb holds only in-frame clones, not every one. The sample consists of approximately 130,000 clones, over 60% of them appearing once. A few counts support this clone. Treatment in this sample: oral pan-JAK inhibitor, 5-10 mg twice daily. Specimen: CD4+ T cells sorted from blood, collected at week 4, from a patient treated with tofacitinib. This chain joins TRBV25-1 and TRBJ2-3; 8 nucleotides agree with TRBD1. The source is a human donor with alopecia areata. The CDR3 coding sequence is TGTGCCAGCAGTGTTCCGACAGGGGCGTACACAGATACGCAGTATTTT. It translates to CASSVPTGAYTDTQYF.